The sequence of this T cell receptor (beta chain) was determined in a study of naive and memory T cell subsets. Study-wide findings and caveats: Diversity fell and Gini index rose from naive through CM, EM, EMRA. In naive cells, over 90% of TCR sequences were seen only once. Especially in CD8 cells, naive repertoires contained a few larger clonotypes, possibly CD45RA-re-expressing memory cells. Naive and memory repertoire findings lacked a ground truth for validation.

V was clipped by 4 bases and J by 2 bases; unmatched bases: 1. Germline CDR1 SGHDT, CDR2 YYEEEE. The CDR3 is 13 residues long. CMV status came from CD4+ T cell IFNgamma after overnight CMV lysate stimulation of fresh PBMCs. Both TRBC1 and TRBC2 were covered by a beta constant-region primer of two equimolar oligonucleotides. Nested alpha and beta constant-region primers with the SP2 primer drove four PCR rounds on ligated cDNA. TCRdb re-called the UMI-ligation and nested PCR reads through MiXCR, storing one row per CDR3 protein. The sample records about 150,000 distinct CDR3 sequences, about 23% being singletons. Worth noting for this clonotype: Its cognate antigen is unknown.

V and J are TRBV5-6 and TRBJ2-5, with 8 bases aligning to TRBD1. This receptor was taken from a human donor in good health. Sequences were obtained from naive CD4+ T cells from blood. CDR3 coding DNA: TGTGCCAGCAGCGGGGACAGGCAAGAGACCCAGTACTTC. Protein product: CASSGDRQETQYF.